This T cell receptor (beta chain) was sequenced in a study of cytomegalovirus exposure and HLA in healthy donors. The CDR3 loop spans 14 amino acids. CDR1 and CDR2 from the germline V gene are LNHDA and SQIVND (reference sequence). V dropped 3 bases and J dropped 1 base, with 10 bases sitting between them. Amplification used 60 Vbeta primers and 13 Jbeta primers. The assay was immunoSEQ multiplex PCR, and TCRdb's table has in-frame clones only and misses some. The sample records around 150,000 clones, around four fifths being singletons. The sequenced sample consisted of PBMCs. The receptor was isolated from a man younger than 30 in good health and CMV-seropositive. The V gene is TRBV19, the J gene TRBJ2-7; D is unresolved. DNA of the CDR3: TGTGCCAGTAGTATTGGAGACTTGTCCTACGAGCAGTACTTC. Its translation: CASSIGDLSYEQYF. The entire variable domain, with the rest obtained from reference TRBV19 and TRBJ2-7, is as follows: DGGITQSPKYLFRKEGQNVTLSCEQNLNHDAMYWYRQDPGQGLRLIYYSQIVNDFQKGDIAEGYSVSREKKESFPLTVTSAQKNPTAFYLCASSIGDLSYEQYFGPGTRLTVT.